This is a list of T cell receptor beta chains from one sample in a study of human T cells and chemical hapten exposure. TCRdb itself ran the RACE reads through MiXCR, one entry per CDR3 protein. The sample includes roughly 380,000 distinct CDR3 sequences, approximately 5.1% seen only once; the top ten take 2% to 3%. The sample consisted of whole blood, taken in connection with sensitization to the hapten diphenylcyclopropenone (DPC). The receptors derive from a woman between 50 and 59 years old with alopecia areata. Some clones in this sample may be carry-over from other donors' samples. Both conserved end residues are trimmed from each CDR3.

CDR3 length,V gene,CDR3 protein
10,TRBV28,ASSLLKEKLF
11,TRBV6-1,ASSENGPGELF
13,TRBV6-2/TRBV6-3,ASSYWTEGRSEAF
12,TRBV2,ATSASGSSYEQY
11,TRBV20-1,SAKIPSTDTQY
10,TRBV12-3/TRBV12-4,ASRGTDYGYT
13,TRBV3-1,ASSHSSPRGGELF
12,TRBV18,ASSPRFQTGELF
12,TRBV28,ASSIAIRGTEAF
11,TRBV7-3,ASSLNRVETQY
11,TRBV6-5,ASTIHPNYGYT
15,TRBV3-1,ASSQIPLGQGNYGYT
13,TRBV29-1,SGLGLAGAAGELF
13,TRBV24-1,ATSARTGITDTQY
15,TRBV7-8,ASSLALDLWRPNIQY
14,TRBV29-1,SVDPGLAGVTDTQY
13,TRBV20-1,SAYPRGFYNSPLH
13,TRBV6-5,ASTRTSGSHNEQF
11,TRBV5-1,ASSFPTSGELF
11,TRBV6-6,ASRDSATETQY
10,TRBV12-3/TRBV12-4,ASSILSLGAF
12,TRBV5-1,ASSSGGREETQY
11,TRBV6-2/TRBV6-3,ASSYAAGGKQF
13,TRBV4-1,ASSQDKLLNTEAF
12,TRBV6-5,ASSRFRGDLGYT
12,TRBV5-1,ASSGGTGVDEQY
11,TRBV7-3,ASSFDLGNEQF
13,TRBV10-3,AISEPSGVTDTQY
12,TRBV20-1,SARAEGAVNVLT
13,TRBV9,ASSVESIYTGELF
12,TRBV27,ASSLGGQDQPQH
14,TRBV11-2,ASSLSSVSSYNEQF
12,TRBV29-1,SVASPGSNYGYT
12,TRBV12-3/TRBV12-4,ASSLNGYSYGYT
12,TRBV28,ASSGLGVQEKLF
12,TRBV12-3/TRBV12-4,ASSLAGAADTQY
9,TRBV4-1,ATRRGTEAF
13,TRBV11-2,ASSPSGSSADTQY